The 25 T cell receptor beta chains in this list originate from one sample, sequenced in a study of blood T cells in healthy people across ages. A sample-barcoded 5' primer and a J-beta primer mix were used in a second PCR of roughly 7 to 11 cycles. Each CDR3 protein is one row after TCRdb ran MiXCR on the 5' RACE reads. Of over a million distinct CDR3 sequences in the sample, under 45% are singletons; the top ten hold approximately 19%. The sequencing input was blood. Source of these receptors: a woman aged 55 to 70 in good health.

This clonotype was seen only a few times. Here the CDR3 DNA reads TGCAGTGCTCTCGCCCTGACTAGCGGGAGTTACAATGAGCAGTACTTC. Translating it yields CSALALTSGSYNEQYF. V gene TRBV20-1 combines with J gene TRBJ2-7; 12 positions agree with TRBD2. Germline CDR1 DFQATT, CDR2 SNEGSKA (reference sequence). V shed 5 bases and J 7 bases; nucleotides not matched to a gene: 15. CDR3 length equals 16 residues.

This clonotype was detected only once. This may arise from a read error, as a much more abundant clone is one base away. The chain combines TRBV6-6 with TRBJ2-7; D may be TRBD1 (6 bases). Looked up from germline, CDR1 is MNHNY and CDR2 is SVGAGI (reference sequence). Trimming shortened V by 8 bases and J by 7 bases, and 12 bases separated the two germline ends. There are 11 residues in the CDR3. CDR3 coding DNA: TGTGCCAGCTTTAGGGGGAGTGAGCAGTACTTC. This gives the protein CASFRGSEQYF.

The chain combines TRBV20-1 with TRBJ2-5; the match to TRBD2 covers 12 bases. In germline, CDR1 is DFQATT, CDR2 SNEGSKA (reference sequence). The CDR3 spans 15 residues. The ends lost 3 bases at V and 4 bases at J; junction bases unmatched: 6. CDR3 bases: TGCAGTGCTAGCCGGACTAGCGGGGTTTCAGAGACCCAGTACTTC. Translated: CSASRTSGVSETQYF.

The CDR3 spells CASRVGTALNSPLHF. The CDR3, as DNA: TGTGCCAGCAGAGTGGGGACAGCGCTGAATTCACCCCTCCACTTT. The rearrangement uses TRBV2 and TRBJ1-6; 7 bases align to TRBD1. V was pared by 6 bases and J by 7 bases, with 9 bases of the junction left unmatched. The CDR3 extends over 15 amino acids. Per the germline V gene, CDR1 is SNHLY and CDR2 is FYNNEI.

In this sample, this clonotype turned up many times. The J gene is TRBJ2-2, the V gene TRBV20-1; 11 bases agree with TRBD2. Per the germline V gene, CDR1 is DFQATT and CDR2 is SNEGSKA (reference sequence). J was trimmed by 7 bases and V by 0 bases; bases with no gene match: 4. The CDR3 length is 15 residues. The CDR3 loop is CSARDVLAGGGELFF. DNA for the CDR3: TGCAGTGCTAGAGATGTTCTAGCGGGAGGCGGGGAGCTGTTTTTT.

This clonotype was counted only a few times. CDR3 region: CASSVGGRVENIQYF. The DNA of the CDR3 is TGTGCCAGCAGCGTAGGAGGCAGGGTGGAAAACATTCAGTACTTC. J is TRBJ2-4 and V is TRBV9; the D gene is possibly TRBD1 (5 bases). The germline CDR1 and CDR2 sequences are SGDLS and YYNGEE. CDR3 length: 15 residues. V lost 0 bases, J lost 5 bases, and 12 bases lay in between.

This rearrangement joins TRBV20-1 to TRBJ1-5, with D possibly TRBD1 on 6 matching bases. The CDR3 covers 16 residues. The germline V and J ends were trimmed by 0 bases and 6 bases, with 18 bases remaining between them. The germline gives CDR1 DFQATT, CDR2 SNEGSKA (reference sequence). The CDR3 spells CSARDRGTGGTQPQHF. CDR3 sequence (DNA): TGCAGTGCTAGAGATAGAGGGACGGGGGGCACTCAGCCCCAGCATTTT.

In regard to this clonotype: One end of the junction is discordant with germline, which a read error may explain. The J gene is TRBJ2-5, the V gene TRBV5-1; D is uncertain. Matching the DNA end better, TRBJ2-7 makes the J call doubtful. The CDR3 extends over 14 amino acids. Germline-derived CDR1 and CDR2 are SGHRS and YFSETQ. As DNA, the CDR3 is TGCGCCGGCAGCTCGAGTCAAGGGCTTGGCGAGCAGTACTTC. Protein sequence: CAGSSSQGLGEQYF.

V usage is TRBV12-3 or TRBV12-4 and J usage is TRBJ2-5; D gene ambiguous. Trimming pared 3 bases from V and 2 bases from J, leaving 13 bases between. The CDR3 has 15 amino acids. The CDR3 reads CASSLQNRAQETQYF. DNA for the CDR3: TGTGCCAGCAGTTTGCAAAACCGAGCTCAAGAGACCCAGTACTTC.

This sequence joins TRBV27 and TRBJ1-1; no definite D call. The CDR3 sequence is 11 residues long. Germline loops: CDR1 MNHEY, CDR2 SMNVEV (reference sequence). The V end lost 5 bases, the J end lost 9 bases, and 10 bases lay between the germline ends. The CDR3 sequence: CASSRRGQAFF. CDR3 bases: TGTGCCAGCAGTAGACGAGGCCAAGCTTTCTTT.

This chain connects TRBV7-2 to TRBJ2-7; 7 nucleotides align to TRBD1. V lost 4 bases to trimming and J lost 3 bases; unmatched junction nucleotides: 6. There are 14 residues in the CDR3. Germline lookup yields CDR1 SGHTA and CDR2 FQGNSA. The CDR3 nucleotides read TGTGCCAGCAGCTCCCCGTACAGGGGCTACGAGCAGTACTTC. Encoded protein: CASSSPYRGYEQYF.

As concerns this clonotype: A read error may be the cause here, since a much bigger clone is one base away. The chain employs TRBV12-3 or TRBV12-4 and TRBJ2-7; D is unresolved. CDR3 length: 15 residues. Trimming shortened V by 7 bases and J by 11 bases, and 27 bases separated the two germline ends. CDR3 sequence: CASTPSAGQAAGKYF. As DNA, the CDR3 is TGTGCCAGCACCCCTTCGGCAGGCCAGGCAGCTGGCAAGTACTTC.

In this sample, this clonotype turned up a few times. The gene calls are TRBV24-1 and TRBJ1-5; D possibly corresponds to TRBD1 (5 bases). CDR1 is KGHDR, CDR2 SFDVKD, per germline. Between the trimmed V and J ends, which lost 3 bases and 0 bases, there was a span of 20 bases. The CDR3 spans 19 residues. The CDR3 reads CATSDDRDGDEYSNQPQHF. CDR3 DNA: TGTGCCACCAGTGATGACCGGGACGGAGACGAGTATAGCAATCAGCCCCAGCATTTT.

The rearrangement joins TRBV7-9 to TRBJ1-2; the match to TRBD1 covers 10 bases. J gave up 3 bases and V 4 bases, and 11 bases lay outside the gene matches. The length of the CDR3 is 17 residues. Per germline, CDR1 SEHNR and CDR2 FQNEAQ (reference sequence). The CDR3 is CASSSLDRGLRDYGYTF. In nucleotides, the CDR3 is TGTGCCAGCAGCTCGCTTGACAGGGGGCTGAGAGACTATGGCTACACCTTC.

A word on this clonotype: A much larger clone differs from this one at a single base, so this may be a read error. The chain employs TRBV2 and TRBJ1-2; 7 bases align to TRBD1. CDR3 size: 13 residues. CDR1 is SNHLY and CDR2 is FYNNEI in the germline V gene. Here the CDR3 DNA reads TGTGCCAGCAGTGAGACAGGGTTATATGACTACACCTTC. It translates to CASSETGLYDYTF.

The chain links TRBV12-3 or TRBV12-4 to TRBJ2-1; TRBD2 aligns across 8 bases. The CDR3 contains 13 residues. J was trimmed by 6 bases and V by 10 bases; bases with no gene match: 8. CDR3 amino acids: CATSGGFGNEQFF. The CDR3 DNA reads TGTGCCACCAGCGGGGGCTTTGGCAATGAGCAGTTCTTC.

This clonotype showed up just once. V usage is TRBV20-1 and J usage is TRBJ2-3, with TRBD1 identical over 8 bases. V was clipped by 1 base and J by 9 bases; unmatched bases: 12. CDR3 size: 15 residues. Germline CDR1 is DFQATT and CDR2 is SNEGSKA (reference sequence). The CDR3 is CSARVPGRGQETQYF. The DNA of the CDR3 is TGCAGTGCTAGAGTGCCGGGTAGGGGACAGGAGACGCAGTATTTT.

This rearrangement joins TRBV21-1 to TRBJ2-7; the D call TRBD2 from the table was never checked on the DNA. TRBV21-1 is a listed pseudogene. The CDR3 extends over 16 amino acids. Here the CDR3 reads CASSALLAGGAHEQYF. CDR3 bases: TGTGCCAGCAGCGCGCTACTAGCGGGAGGCGCCCACGAGCAGTACTTC.

In DNA form, the CDR3 reads TGTGCCAGCAGCGGACGACAGGGGACTCCCCCTAACTATGGCTACACCTTC. This codes for CASSGRQGTPPNYGYTF. This chain connects TRBV11-1 to TRBJ1-2, with 8 bases fitting TRBD1. Germline-derived CDR1 and CDR2 are SGHAT and FQDESV (reference sequence). The CDR3 loop spans 17 amino acids. J gave up 0 bases and V 5 bases, and 11 bases lay outside the gene matches.

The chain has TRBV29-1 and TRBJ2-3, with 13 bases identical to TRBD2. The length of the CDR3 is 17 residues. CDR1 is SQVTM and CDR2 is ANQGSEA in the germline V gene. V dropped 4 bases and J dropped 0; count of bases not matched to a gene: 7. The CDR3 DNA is TGCAGCGTTGGGGGACTAGCGGGGAAACTAAGCACAGATACGCAGTATTTT. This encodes CSVGGLAGKLSTDTQYF.

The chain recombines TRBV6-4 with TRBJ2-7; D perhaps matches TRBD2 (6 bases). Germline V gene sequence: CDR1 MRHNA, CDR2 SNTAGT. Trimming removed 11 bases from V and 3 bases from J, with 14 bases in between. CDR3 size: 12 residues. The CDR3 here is CASKAGFYEQYF. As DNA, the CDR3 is TGTGCCTCTAAGGCGGGGTTCTACGAGCAGTACTTC.

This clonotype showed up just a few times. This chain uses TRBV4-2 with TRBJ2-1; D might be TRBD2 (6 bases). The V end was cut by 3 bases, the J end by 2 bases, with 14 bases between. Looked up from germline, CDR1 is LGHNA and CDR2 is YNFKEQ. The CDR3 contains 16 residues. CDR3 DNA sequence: TGTGCCAGCAGCCAGGAGACGGGAGAGGCCTACAATGAGCAGTTCTTC. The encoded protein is CASSQETGEAYNEQFF.

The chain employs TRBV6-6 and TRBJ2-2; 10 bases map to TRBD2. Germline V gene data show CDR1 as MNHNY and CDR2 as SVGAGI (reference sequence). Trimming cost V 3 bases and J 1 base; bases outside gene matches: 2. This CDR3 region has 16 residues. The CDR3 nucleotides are TGTGCCAGCAGTTATTCTAGCGGGGGGAACACCGGGGAGCTGTTTTTT. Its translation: CASSYSSGGNTGELFF.

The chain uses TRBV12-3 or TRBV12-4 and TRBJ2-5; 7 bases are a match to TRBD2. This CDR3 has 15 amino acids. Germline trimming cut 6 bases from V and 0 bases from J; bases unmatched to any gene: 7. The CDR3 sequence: CASSSGTTNQETQYF. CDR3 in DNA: TGTGCCAGCAGCTCCGGGACTACAAACCAAGAGACCCAGTACTTC.

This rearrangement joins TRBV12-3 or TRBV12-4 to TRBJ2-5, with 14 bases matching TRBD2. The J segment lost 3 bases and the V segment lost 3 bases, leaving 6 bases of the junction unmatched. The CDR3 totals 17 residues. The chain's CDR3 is CASSFSWTSGGKETQYF. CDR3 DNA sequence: TGTGCCAGCAGTTTCTCCTGGACTAGCGGGGGGAAAGAGACCCAGTACTTC.